What follows are 2 T cell receptor beta chains derived from one specimen sequenced in a study of control samples from healthy donors and cancer patients. Sequencing was performed with immunoSEQ multiplex PCR; in TCRdb, only in-frame clones are kept and a portion is missing. The sample carries some 79,000 clones, 80% to 95% recorded once. The source material was PBMCs. The receptors derive from a middle-aged woman with lung cancer.

In its sample, this clone was seen once. The chain combines TRBV12-3 or TRBV12-4 with TRBJ1-2; TRBD1 is a possible D gene (5 bases). The CDR3 extends over 12 amino acids. V was shortened by 4 bases and J by 6 bases, with 9 bases between the two germline ends. CDR3 loop: CASSSTEDGYTF. For the CDR3, the DNA is TGTGCCAGCAGTTCGACAGAGGATGGCTACACCTTC.

The gene calls are TRBV2 and TRBJ1-1, with D unresolved. Trimming took 6 bases from V and 3 from J, leaving 11 bases between them. This CDR3 is 13 amino acids long. Germline CDR1 reads SNHLY; CDR2 reads FYNNEI. In DNA form, the CDR3 reads TGTGCCAGCAGCCCCGAACGGTACACTGAAGCTTTCTTT. Its protein product is CASSPERYTEAFF.